This T cell receptor beta chain emerged from a study of radiotherapy plus CTLA-4 blockade in lung cancer. The overall study: Patients showed objective responses in 15% to 20% of cases, and disease control was achieved by under 40%.

The study gave focal radiation plus ipilimumab CTLA-4 blockade to patients with chemo-refractory metastatic non-small-cell lung cancer. Sequenced by immunoSEQ multiplex PCR; TCRdb stores in-frame clones only, minus some. The table records about 120,000 clones, 80% to 90% of them present only once. The sequence was collected from a human donor with non-small cell lung cancer that progressed on radiotherapy plus ipilimumab. Sample: peripheral blood, taken from a patient treated with radiotherapy plus ipilimumab.

Here the CDR3 reads CASSLEGYREKAFF. The CDR3 nucleotides read TGTGCCAGCAGTCTAGAGGGGTACAGAGAGAAAGCTTTCTTT. The chain is built from TRBV27 and TRBJ1-1; weak D call: TRBD1 (5 bases). Trimming removed 5 bases at V and 9 bases at J, with 19 bases between. Germline CDR1 is MNHEY and CDR2 is SMNVEV (reference sequence). The CDR3 has 14 residues.